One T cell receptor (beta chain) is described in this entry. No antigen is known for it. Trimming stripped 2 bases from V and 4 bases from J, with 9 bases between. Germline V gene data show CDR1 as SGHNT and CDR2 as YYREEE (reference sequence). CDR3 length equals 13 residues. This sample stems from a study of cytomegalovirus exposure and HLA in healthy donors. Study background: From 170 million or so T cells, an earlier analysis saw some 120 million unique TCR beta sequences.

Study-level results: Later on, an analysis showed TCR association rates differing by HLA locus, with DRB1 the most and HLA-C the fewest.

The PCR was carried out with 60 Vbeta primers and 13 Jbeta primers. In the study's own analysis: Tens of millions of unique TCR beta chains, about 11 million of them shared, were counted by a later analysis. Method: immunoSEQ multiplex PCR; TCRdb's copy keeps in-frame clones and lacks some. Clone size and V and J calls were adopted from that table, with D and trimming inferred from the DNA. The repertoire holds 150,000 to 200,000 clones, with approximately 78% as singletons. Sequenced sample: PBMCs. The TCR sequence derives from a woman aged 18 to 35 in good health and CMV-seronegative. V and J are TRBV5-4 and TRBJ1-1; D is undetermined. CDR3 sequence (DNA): TGTGCCAGCAGCTTCCCGGGGTTCACTGAAGCTTTCTTT. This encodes CASSFPGFTEAFF.